One TCR beta chain is described in this entry. Its antigen remains unknown. This entry comes from a study of human T cells and chemical hapten exposure. Study-level points and caveats: Relative to control repertoires, expanded TCRs gave rise to significantly more large CDR3 similarity clusters.

TCRdb re-called the RACE reads through MiXCR, storing one row per CDR3 protein. The sample has tens of thousands of distinct CDR3 sequences; approximately 10% are singletons. Regarding time point: patch test 1, 2 weeks after DPC sensitization. The sample's treatment: therapeutic diphenylcyclopropenone sensitization with weekly scalp DPC. Blood draws came first, before each patch test. Trimming removed 5 bases from V and 10 bases from J, with 14 bases in between. Germline V gene data show CDR1 as MNHEY and CDR2 as SMNVEV (reference sequence). The CDR3 length is 12 residues. The source is a man between 35 and 55 years old with alopecia areata. Some clones in this sample may be carry-over from other donors' samples. V usage is TRBV27 and J usage is TRBJ1-2, with D perhaps TRBD1 (5 bases). This sample comprised whole blood, obtained in connection with sensitization to the hapten diphenylcyclopropenone (DPC). DNA for the CDR3: TGTGCCAGCAGTCCCCGGGGCCGGGACTACACCTTC. Residues: CASSPRGRDYTF.